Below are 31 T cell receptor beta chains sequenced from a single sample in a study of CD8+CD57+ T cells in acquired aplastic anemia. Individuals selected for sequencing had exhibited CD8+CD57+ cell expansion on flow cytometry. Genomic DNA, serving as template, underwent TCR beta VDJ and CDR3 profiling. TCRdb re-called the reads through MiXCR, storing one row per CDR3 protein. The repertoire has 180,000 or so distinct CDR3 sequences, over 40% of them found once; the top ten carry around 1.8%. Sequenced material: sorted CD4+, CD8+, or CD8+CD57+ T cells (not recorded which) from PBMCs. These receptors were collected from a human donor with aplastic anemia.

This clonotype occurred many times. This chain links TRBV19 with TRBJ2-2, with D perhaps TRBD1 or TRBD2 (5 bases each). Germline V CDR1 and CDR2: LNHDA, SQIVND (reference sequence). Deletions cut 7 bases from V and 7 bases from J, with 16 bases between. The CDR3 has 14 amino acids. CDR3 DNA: TGTGCCAGTACTCCCTGGGACCTCGTCGGGGAGCTGTTTTTT. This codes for CASTPWDLVGELFF. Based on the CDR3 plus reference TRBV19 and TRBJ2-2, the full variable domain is DGGITQSPKYLFRKEGQNVTLSCEQNLNHDAMYWYRQDPGQGLRLIYYSQIVNDFQKGDIAEGYSVSREKKESFPLTVTSAQKNPTAFYLCASTPWDLVGELFFGEGSRLTVL.

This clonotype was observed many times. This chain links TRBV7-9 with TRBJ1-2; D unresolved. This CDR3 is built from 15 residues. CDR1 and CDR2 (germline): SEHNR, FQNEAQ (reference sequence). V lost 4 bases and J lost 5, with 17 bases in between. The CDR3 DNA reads TGTGCCAGCAGCTCGGGCTCCCCGGTTCGGTATGGCTACACCTTC. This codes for CASSSGSPVRYGYTF.

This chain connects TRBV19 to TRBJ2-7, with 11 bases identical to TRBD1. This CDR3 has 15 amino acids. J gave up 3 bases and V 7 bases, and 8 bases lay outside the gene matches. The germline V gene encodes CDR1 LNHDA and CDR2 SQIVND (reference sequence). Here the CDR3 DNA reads TGTGCCAGTAATCAACCGGGACAGGGGGTCTACGAGCAGTACTTC. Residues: CASNQPGQGVYEQYF.

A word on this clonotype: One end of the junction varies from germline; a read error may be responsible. The CDR3 here is CSLGGDLLLYDEQFF. In DNA, the CDR3 is TGCAGCTTGGGGGGAGACCTGCTCCTCTACGATGAGCAGTTCTTC. This chain joins TRBV29-1 and TRBJ2-1; a weak D match, TRBD2 (6 bases). CDR1 SQVTM and CDR2 ANQGSEA come from the germline V gene. The CDR3 sequence is 15 residues long.

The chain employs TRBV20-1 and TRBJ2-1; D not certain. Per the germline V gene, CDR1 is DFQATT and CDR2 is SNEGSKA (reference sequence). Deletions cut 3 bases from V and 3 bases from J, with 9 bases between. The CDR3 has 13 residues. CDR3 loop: CSASSAYYNEQFF. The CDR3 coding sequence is TGCAGTGCTAGCTCCGCCTACTACAATGAGCAGTTCTTC.

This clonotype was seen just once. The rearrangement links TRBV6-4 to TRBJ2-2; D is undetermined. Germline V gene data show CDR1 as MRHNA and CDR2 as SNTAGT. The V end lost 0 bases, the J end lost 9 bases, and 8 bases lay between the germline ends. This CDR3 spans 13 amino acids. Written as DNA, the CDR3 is TGTGCCAGCAGTGACTCGATGGGCAGGGAGCTGTTTTTT. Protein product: CASSDSMGRELFF.

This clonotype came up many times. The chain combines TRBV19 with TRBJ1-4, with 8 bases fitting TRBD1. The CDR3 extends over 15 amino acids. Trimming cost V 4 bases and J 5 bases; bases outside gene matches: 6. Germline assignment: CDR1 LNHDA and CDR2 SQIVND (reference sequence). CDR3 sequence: CASSTGQGQNEKLFF. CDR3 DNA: TGTGCCAGTAGTACCGGACAGGGTCAGAATGAAAAACTGTTTTTT.

This CDR3 is CATSRQGSLYNEQFF. As DNA, the CDR3 is TGTGCCACCAGCAGACAGGGTTCGCTCTACAATGAGCAGTTCTTC. This chain links TRBV15 with TRBJ2-1; tentatively, D is TRBD1 (5 bases). Germline lookup yields CDR1 LNHNV and CDR2 YYDKDF (reference sequence). The CDR3 is made up of 15 amino acids. Trimming pared 2 bases from V and 3 bases from J, leaving 11 bases between.

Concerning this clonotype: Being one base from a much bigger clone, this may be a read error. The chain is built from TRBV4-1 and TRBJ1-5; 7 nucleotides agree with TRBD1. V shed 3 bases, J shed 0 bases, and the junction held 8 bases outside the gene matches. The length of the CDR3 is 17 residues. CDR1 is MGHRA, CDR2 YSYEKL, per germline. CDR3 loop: CASSQGQRARSNQPQHF. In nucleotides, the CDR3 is TGCGCCAGCAGCCAGGGACAGAGGGCGCGTAGCAATCAGCCCCAGCATTTT.

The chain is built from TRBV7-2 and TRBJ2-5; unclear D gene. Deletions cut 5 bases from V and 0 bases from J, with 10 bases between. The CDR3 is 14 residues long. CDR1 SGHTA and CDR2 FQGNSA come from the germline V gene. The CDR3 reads CASSPTVYQETQYF. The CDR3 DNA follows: TGTGCCAGCAGCCCAACAGTGTACCAAGAGACCCAGTACTTC.

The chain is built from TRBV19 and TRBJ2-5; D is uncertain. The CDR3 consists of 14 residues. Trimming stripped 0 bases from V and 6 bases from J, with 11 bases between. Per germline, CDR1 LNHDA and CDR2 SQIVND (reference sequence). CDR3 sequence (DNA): TGTGCCAGTAGTATAGAGAGTAGTATAAAGACCCAGTACTTC. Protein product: CASSIESSIKTQYF.

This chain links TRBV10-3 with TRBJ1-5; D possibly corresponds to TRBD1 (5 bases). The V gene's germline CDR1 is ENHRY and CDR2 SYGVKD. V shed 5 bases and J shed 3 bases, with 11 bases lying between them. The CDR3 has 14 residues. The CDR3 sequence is CAISQQEFNQPQHF. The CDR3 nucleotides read TGTGCCATCAGTCAACAGGAGTTCAATCAGCCCCAGCATTTT.

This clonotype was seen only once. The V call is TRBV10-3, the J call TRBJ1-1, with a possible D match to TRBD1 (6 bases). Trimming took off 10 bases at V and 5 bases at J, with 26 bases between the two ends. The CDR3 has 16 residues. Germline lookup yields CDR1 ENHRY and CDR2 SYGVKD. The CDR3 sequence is CATSDWGRGGGTEAFF. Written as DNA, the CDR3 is TGTGCCACCTCCGACTGGGGGCGAGGGGGAGGAACTGAAGCTTTCTTT.

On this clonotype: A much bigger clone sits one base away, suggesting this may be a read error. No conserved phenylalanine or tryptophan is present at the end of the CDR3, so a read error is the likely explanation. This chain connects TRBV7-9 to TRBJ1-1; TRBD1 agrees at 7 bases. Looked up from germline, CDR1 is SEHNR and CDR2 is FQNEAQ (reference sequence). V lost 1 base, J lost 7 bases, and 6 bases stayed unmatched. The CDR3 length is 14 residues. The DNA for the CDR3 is TGTGCCAGCAGCTTAGAGACAGGGCGGGATGAAGCTTTCGTT. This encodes CASSLETGRDEAFV.

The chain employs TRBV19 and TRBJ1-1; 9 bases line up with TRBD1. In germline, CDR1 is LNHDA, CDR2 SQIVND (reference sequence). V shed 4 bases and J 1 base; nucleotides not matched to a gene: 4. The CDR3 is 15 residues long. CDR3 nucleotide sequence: TGTGCCAGTAGTAGGTGGGACAGGGCGAACACTGAAGCTTTCTTT. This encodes CASSRWDRANTEAFF.

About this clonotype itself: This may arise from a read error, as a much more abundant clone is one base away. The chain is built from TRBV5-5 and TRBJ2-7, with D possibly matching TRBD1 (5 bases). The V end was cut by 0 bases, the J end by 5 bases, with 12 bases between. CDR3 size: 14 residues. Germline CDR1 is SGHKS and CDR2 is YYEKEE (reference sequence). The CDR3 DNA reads TGTGCCAGCAGCTTGGAGGGGCCCTATCACGAGCAGTACTTC. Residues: CASSLEGPYHEQYF. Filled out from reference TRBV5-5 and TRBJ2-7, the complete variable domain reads DAGVTQSPTHLIKTRGQQVTLRCSPISGHKSVSWYQQVLGQGPQFIFQYYEKEERGRGNFPDRFSARQFPNYSSELNVNALLLGDSALYLCASSLEGPYHEQYFGPGTRLTVT.

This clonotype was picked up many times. The CDR3: CSVRPGPSHGADTQYF. For the CDR3, the DNA is TGCAGTGTACGACCCGGGCCCTCGCACGGCGCAGATACGCAGTATTTT. The genes are TRBV20-1 and TRBJ2-3; unclear D gene. Trimming cost V 7 bases and J 4 bases, with 24 bases left between them. The CDR3 is made up of 16 amino acids. CDR1 is DFQATT and CDR2 is SNEGSKA in the germline V gene (reference sequence).

The CDR3 DNA sequence: TGTGCCAGCCGCCTAGCGGGGGTTGAGACCCAGTACTTC. Translating it yields CASRLAGVETQYF. V is TRBV7-9 and J is TRBJ2-5; 10 nucleotides agree with TRBD2. V gave up 8 bases and J gave up 5 bases; unmatched junction bases: 5. Germline assignment: CDR1 SEHNR and CDR2 FQNEAQ (reference sequence). There are 13 residues in the CDR3.

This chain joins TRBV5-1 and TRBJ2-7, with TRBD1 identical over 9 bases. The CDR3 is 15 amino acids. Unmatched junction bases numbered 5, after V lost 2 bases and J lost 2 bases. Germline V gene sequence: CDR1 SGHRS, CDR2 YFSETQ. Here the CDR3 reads CASSLWDRAAYEQYF. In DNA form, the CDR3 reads TGCGCCAGCAGCTTATGGGACAGGGCCGCCTACGAGCAGTACTTC.

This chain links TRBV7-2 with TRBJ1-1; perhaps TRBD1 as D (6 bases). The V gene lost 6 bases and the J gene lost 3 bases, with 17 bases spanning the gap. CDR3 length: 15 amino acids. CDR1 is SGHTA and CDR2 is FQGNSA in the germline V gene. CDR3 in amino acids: CASSQQGVRHTEAFF. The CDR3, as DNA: TGTGCCAGCAGTCAACAGGGCGTAAGGCACACTGAAGCTTTCTTT.

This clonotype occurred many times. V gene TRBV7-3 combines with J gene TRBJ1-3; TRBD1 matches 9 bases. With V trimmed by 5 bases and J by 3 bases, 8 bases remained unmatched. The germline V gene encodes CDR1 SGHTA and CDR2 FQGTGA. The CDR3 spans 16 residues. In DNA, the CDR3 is TGTGCCAGCAGCCCGACAGGGGGATTAGGTGGAAACACCATATATTTT. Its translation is CASSPTGGLGGNTIYF.

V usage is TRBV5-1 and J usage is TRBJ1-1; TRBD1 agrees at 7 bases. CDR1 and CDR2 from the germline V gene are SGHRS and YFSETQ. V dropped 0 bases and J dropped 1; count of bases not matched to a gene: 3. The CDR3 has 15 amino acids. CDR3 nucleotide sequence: TGCGCCAGCAGCTTGGCTACAGGGGCGAACACTGAAGCTTTCTTT. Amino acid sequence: CASSLATGANTEAFF.

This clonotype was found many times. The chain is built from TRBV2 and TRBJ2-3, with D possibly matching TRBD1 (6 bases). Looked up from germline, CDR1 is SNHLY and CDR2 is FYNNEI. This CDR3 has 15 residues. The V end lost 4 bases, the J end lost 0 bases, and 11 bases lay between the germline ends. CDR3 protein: CASSVDSTSTDTQYF. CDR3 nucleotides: TGTGCCAGCAGTGTGGACAGCACTAGCACAGATACGCAGTATTTT.

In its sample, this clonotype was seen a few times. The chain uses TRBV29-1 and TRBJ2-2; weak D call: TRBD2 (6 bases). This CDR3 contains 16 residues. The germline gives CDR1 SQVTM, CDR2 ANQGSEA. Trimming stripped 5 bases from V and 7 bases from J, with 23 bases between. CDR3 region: CSVPRSSANLNGELFF. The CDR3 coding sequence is TGCAGCGTTCCCCGATCTAGCGCCAATCTGAACGGGGAGCTGTTTTTT.

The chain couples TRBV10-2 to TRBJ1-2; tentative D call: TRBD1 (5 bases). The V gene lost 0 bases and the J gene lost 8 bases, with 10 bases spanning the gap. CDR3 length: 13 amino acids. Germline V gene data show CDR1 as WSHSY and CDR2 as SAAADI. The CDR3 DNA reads TGCGCCAGCAGTGAGTCGCAGGGCGGAGGCTACACCTTC. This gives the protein CASSESQGGGYTF.

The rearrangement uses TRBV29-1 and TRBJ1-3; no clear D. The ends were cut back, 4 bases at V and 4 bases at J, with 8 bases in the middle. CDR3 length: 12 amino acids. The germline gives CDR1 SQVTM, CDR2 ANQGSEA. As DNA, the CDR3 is TGCAGCGTTGGAGACGGAGGAAACACCATATATTTT. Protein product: CSVGDGGNTIYF.

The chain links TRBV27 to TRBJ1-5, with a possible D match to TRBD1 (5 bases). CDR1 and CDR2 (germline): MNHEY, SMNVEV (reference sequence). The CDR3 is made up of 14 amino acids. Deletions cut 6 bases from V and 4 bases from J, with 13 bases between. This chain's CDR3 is CASRSRDFNQPQHF. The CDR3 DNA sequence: TGTGCCAGCAGATCCCGGGACTTTAATCAGCCCCAGCATTTT.

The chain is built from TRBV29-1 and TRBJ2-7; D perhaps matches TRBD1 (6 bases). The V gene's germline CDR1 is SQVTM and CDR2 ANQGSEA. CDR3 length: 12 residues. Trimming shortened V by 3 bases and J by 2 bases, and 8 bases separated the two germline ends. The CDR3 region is CSVDGQTYEQYF. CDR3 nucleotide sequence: TGCAGCGTTGACGGACAGACCTACGAGCAGTACTTC.

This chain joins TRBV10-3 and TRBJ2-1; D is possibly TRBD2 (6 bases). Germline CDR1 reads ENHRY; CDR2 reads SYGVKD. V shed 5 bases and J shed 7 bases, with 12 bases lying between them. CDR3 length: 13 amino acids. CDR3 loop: CAISITGGNEQFF. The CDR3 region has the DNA TGTGCCATCAGTATCACCGGGGGAAATGAGCAGTTCTTC.

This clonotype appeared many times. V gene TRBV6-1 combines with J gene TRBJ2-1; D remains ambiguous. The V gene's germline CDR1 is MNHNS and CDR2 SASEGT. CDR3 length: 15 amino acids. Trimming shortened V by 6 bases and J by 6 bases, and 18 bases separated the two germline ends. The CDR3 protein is CASRPGRGMGNEQFF. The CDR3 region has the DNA TGTGCCAGCAGACCAGGACGAGGCATGGGCAATGAGCAGTTCTTC.

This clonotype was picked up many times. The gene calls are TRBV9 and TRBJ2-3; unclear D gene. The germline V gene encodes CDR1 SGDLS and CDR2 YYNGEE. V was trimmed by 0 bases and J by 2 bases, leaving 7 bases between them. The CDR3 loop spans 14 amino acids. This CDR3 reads CASSVGQVTDTQYF. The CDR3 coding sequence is TGTGCCAGCAGCGTAGGCCAGGTCACAGATACGCAGTATTTT.